This T cell receptor beta chain was recorded in a study of control samples from healthy donors and cancer patients. Using immunoSEQ multiplex PCR, the repertoire was profiled, and TCRdb retains in-frame clones only, with some absent. The sample has 30,000 or so clones, approximately 94% seen once. Germline CDR1 is DFQATT and CDR2 is SNEGSKA (reference sequence). Trimming shortened V by 3 bases and J by 11 bases, and 10 bases separated the two germline ends. The CDR3 extends over 10 amino acids. The V call is TRBV20-1, the J call TRBJ1-1; no definite D call. The source of this sequence is a man aged 60-69 years in good health. The source material was blood. The CDR3 nucleotides read TGCAGTGCTAGCCCCTTGGACGCTTTCTTT. Amino acid sequence: CSASPLDAFF.